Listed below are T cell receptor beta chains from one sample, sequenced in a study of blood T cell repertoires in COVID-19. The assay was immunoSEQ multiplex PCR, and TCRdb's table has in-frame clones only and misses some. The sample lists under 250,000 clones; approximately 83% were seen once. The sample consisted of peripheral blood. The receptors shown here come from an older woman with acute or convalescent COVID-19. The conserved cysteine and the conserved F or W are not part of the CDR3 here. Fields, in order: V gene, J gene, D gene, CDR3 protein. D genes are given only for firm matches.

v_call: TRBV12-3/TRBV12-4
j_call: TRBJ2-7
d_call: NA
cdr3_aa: AIDSFSYEQY

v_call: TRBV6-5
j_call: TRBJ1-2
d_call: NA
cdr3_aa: ASSYSTGDYGYT

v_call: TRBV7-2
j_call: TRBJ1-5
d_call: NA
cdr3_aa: ASSLSSGVDQPQH

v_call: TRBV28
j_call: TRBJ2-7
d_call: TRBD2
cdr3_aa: ASSRDYQQY

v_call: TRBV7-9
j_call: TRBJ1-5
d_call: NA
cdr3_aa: ASTYGDQPQH

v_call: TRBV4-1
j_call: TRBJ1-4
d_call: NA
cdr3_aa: ASSQDEGRNEKLF

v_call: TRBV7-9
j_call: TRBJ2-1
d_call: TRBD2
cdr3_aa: ASSLEAGGNEQF

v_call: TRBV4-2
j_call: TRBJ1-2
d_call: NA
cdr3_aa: ASSQAGPTNYGYT

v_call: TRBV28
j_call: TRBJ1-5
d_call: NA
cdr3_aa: ASTGPGRSQPQH

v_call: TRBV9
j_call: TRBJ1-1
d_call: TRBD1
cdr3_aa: ASSVAEQGEAF

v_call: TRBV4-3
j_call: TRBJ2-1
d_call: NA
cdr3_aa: ASSQGAVHNEQF

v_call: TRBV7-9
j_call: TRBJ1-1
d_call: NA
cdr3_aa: ASSFLGQGGTEAF

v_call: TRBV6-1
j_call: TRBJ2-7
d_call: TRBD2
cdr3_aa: ASSEGYGGTYEQY

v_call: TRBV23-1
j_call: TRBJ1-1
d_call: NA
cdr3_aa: ASSHFVFGQAAMNTEAF

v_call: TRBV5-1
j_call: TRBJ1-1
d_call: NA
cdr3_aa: ASRPRNREEAF

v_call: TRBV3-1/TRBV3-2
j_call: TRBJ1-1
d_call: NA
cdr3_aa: ASSQGHTLLGAEAF

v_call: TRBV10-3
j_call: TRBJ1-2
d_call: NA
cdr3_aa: AISESTNVVA

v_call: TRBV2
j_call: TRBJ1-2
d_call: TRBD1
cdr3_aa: ASSDRDSNYGYT

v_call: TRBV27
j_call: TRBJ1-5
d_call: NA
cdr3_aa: ASQGDTGTYSNQPQH

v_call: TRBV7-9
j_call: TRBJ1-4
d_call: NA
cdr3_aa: ASSGLEVEKLF

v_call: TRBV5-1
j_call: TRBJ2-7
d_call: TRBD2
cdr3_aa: ASSPRASGGFPSGSLYYEQY

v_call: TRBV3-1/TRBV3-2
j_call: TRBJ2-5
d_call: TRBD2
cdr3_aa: ASSPAGGPQETQY

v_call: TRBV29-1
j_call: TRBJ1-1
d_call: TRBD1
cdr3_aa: SVLDRANTEAF

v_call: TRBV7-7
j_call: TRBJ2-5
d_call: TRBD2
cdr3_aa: ASSPGTSGGGETQY

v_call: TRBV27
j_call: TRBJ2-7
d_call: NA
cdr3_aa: ASSLYRRYEQY

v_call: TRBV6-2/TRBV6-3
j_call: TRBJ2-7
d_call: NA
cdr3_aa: ASSLDSRTIQY

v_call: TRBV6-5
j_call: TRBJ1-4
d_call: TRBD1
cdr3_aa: ASMQGGSNEKLF

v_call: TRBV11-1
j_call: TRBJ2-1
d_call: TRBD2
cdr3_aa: ASSLRLAGGDNEQF

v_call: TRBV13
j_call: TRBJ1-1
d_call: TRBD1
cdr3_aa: ASSPTGRTEAF

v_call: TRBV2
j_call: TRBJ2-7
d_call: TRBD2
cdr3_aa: ASKLAGGSSYEQY

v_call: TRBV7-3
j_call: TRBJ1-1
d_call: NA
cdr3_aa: ASQASTNTEAF

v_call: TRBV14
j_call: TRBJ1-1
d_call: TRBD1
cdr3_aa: ASSQTQGLNTEAF

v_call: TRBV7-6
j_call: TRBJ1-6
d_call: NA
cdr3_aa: ASSLGALNSPLH

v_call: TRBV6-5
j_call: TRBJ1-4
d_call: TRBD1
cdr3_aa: ASRTSGTGIEKLF

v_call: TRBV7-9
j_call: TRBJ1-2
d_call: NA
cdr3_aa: ASSSRENYGYT

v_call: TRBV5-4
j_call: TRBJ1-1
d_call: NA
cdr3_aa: ATTGRNTEAF

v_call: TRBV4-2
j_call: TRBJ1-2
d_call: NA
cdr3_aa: ASSQDHTAYGYT

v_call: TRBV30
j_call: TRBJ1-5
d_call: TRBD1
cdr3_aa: AWSTGGDQPQH